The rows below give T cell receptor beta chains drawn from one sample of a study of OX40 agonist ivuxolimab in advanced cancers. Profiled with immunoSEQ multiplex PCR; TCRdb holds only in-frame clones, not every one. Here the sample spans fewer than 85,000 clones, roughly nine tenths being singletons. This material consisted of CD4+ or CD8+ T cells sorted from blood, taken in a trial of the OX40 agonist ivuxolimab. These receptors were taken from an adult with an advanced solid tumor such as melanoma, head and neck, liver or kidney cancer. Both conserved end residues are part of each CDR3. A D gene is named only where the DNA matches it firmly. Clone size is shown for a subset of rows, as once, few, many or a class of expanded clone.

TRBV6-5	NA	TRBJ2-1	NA	TGTGCCAGCAGGGGACTCTCAATTGGCTACAATGAGCAGTTCTTC	CASRGLSIGYNEQFF
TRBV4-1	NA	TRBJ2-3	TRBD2	TGCGCCAGCAGCCATTCCGCGGCAGCGGGGGGTACCGGTACGCAGTATTTT	CASSHSAAAGGTGTQYF
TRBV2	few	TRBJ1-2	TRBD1	TGTGCCAGCAGTGATCGCCAGGGGGATGGCTACACCTTC	CASSDRQGDGYTF
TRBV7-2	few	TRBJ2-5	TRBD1	TGTGCCAGCAGCTTATTCCCCAGGGGGCAGGGAGAGACCCAGTACTTC	CASSLFPRGQGETQYF
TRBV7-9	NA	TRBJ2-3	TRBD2	TGTGCCAGCAGCCCTACCCCCCAGCGGGGGGTGGCAGATACGCAGTATTTT	CASSPTPQRGVADTQYF
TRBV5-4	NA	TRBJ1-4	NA	TGTGCCAGCAGCTCCAATCAACAAGGGGAAAAACTGTTTTTT	CASSSNQQGEKLFF
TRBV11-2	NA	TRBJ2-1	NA	TGTGCCAGCAGCTCCGTCGGGAGCTCCTACAATGAGCAGTTCTTC	CASSSVGSSYNEQFF
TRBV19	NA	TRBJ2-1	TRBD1	TGTGCCAGTAGTATAGTCTCAGGGGGCAGCGCCGAGCAGTTCTTC	CASSIVSGGSAEQFF
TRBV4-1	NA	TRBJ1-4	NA	TGCGCCAGCAGCCAAGATCAAGATGAAAAACTGTTTTTT	CASSQDQDEKLFF
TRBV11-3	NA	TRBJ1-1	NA	TGTGCCAGCAGCTTAGACAAGAACACTGAAGCTTTCTTT	CASSLDKNTEAFF
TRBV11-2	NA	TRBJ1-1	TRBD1	TGTGCCAGCAGCTCGGGACAGGGGTCGTCGGGTGAAGCTTTCTTT	CASSSGQGSSGEAFF
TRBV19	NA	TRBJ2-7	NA	TGTGCCAGTAGTATAGCCCCAGCGGAGCTCTACGAGCAGTACTTC	CASSIAPAELYEQYF
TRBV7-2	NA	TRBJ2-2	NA	TGTGCCAGCACCACCGGGACGGAGGCCACCGGGGAGCTGTTTTTT	CASTTGTEATGELFF